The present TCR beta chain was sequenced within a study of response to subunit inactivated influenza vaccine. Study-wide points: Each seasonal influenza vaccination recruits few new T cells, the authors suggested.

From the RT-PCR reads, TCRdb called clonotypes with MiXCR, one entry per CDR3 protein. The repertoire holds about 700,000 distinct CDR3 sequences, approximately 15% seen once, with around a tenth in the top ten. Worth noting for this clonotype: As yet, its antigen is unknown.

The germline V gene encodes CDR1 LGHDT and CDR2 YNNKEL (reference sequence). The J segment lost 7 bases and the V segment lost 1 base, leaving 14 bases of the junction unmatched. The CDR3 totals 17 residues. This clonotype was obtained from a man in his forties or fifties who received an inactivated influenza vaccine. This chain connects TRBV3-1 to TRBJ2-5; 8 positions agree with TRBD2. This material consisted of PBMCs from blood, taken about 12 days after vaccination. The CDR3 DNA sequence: TGTGCCAGCAGCCAAGGAGGGACTAGTGAAAGGAGAAGGACCCAGTACTTC. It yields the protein CASSQGGTSERRRTQYF.